This is a list of T cell receptor beta chains from one sample in a study of CD8 T cells in Susac syndrome. TCRdb reprocessed the immunoSEQ multiplex PCR reads via MiXCR and lists one record per CDR3 protein. Altogether about 300,000 distinct CDR3 sequences are present, roughly 85% being singletons, with the ten largest covering 0.2% to 0.25%. The sample taken for sequencing was CD8+ T cells from PBMCs. The source of these receptors is a human donor with multiple sclerosis. Both conserved end residues are part of each CDR3. A D gene is named only where the DNA matches it firmly. Some rows mark clone size as missing; the rest say once, few, many or name a class of expanded clone.

cdr3_length: 12; d_call: NA; v_call: TRBV2; j_call: TRBJ1-1; clone_size: NA; cdr3_nt: TGTGCCAGCGTGAGGGGTCGGACGGGAGCTTTCTTT; cdr3_aa: CASVRGRTGAFF
cdr3_length: 15; d_call: NA; v_call: TRBV20-1; j_call: TRBJ2-5; clone_size: NA; cdr3_nt: TGCAGTGCTAGAGAGTCCAAGGAGTTGAATGGGACCCAGTACTTC; cdr3_aa: CSARESKELNGTQYF
cdr3_length: 15; d_call: NA; v_call: TRBV6-5; j_call: TRBJ2-7; clone_size: few; cdr3_nt: TGTGCCAGCAGTTACTCGACGGGACTCCAGAGCGAGCAGTACTTC; cdr3_aa: CASSYSTGLQSEQYF
cdr3_length: 14; d_call: NA; v_call: TRBV27; j_call: TRBJ2-1; clone_size: NA; cdr3_nt: TGTGCCATCAAGCTACTAGCTACGGAGGTTGAGCAGTTCTTC; cdr3_aa: CAIKLLATEVEQFF
cdr3_length: 14; d_call: TRBD1; v_call: TRBV14; j_call: TRBJ2-4; clone_size: NA; cdr3_nt: TGTGCCAGCAGCCGAGACAGGGGGCCAGACATTCAGTACTTC; cdr3_aa: CASSRDRGPDIQYF
cdr3_length: 15; d_call: NA; v_call: TRBV5-1; j_call: TRBJ2-7; clone_size: NA; cdr3_nt: TGCGCCAGCAGCTTACCCCTGGACAGCACCTACGAGCAGTACTTC; cdr3_aa: CASSLPLDSTYEQYF
cdr3_length: 14; d_call: NA; v_call: TRBV10-3; j_call: TRBJ2-1; clone_size: NA; cdr3_nt: TGTGCCATCAGTGATTTCCCCGAGGGGGGCGAGCAGTTCTTC; cdr3_aa: CAISDFPEGGEQFF
cdr3_length: 14; d_call: NA; v_call: TRBV20-1; j_call: TRBJ2-1; clone_size: NA; cdr3_nt: TGCAGTGCTTCTCCGGGACTTAGAGTCAATGAGCAGTTCTTC; cdr3_aa: CSASPGLRVNEQFF
cdr3_length: 15; d_call: TRBD1; v_call: TRBV6-5; j_call: TRBJ2-7; clone_size: NA; cdr3_nt: TGTGCCAGCAGCCTGACAGGGTCGTCGACCTACGAGCAGTACTTC; cdr3_aa: CASSLTGSSTYEQYF
cdr3_length: 16; d_call: TRBD2; v_call: TRBV19; j_call: TRBJ2-1; clone_size: once; cdr3_nt: TGTGCCAGTAGTATGGGTAGCGGGGGGCTCTACAATGAGCAGTTCTTC; cdr3_aa: CASSMGSGGLYNEQFF
cdr3_length: 12; d_call: NA; v_call: TRBV29-1; j_call: TRBJ2-7; clone_size: NA; cdr3_nt: TGCAGCGTAACATTGACAGGAGGGGAGCAGTACTTC; cdr3_aa: CSVTLTGGEQYF
cdr3_length: 16; d_call: NA; v_call: TRBV10-3; j_call: TRBJ1-5; clone_size: NA; cdr3_nt: TGTGCCATCAGGGCAGGGAGGAAGTTGAGCAATCAGCCCCAGCATTTT; cdr3_aa: CAIRAGRKLSNQPQHF
cdr3_length: 13; d_call: NA; v_call: TRBV7-6; j_call: TRBJ1-3; clone_size: NA; cdr3_nt: TGTGCCAGCTTCCCACGCTCTGGAAACACCATATATTTT; cdr3_aa: CASFPRSGNTIYF
cdr3_length: 15; d_call: TRBD1; v_call: TRBV7-6; j_call: TRBJ1-2; clone_size: NA; cdr3_nt: TGTGCCAGCAGCTCCGGACAGGGGATTAACTATGGCTACACCTTC; cdr3_aa: CASSSGQGINYGYTF
cdr3_length: 15; d_call: TRBD2; v_call: TRBV27; j_call: TRBJ2-6; clone_size: NA; cdr3_nt: TGTGCCAGCAGTTTTGGGGGGGACGGGGCCAACGTCCTGACTTTC; cdr3_aa: CASSFGGDGANVLTF
cdr3_length: 16; d_call: NA; v_call: TRBV6-1; j_call: TRBJ2-3; clone_size: NA; cdr3_nt: TGTGCCAGCAGTCTGACCTCTCTAGCCCACACAGATACGCAGTATTTT; cdr3_aa: CASSLTSLAHTDTQYF
cdr3_length: 13; d_call: TRBD1; v_call: TRBV30; j_call: TRBJ1-5; clone_size: NA; cdr3_nt: TGTGCCTTGCGGGACAGTAGCAATCAGCCCCAGCATTTT; cdr3_aa: CALRDSSNQPQHF
cdr3_length: 15; d_call: NA; v_call: TRBV27; j_call: TRBJ2-1; clone_size: once; cdr3_nt: TGTGCCAGCAGTTGGGGTGGCGGGGCGTACAATGAGCAGTTCTTC; cdr3_aa: CASSWGGGAYNEQFF
cdr3_length: 13; d_call: NA; v_call: TRBV28; j_call: TRBJ1-5; clone_size: NA; cdr3_nt: TGTGCCAGCACTGGGGGCCCTTATCAGCCCCAGCATTTT; cdr3_aa: CASTGGPYQPQHF
cdr3_length: 18; d_call: TRBD1; v_call: TRBV13; j_call: TRBJ1-2; clone_size: NA; cdr3_nt: TGTGCCAGCATCATTCCCAAGGACAGGGGGGGGACTCCCTATGGCTACACCTTC; cdr3_aa: CASIIPKDRGGTPYGYTF
cdr3_length: 16; d_call: TRBD2; v_call: TRBV28; j_call: TRBJ2-7; clone_size: NA; cdr3_nt: TGTGCCAGCAGTTCCCCCCTACTAGCGGTTACTTACGAGCAGTACTTC; cdr3_aa: CASSSPLLAVTYEQYF